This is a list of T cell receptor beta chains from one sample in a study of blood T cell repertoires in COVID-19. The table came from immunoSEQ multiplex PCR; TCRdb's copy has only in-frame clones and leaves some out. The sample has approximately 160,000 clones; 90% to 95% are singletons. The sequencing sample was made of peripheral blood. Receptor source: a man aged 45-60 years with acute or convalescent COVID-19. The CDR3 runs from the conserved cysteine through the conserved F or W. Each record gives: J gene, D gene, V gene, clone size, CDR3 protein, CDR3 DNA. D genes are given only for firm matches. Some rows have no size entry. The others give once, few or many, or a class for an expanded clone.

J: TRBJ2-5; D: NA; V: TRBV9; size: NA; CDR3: CASSVEDGAPYQETQYF; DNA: TGTGCCAGCAGCGTAGAGGATGGGGCTCCGTATCAAGAGACCCAGTACTTC
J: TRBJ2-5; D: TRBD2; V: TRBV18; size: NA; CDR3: CASSAPAGGAGETQYF; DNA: TGTGCCAGCTCAGCTCCCGCGGGGGGCGCGGGAGAGACCCAGTACTTC
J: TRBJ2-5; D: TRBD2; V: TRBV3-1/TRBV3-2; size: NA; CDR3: CAISNGGGRETQYF; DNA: TGTGCCATCTCGAATGGGGGCGGGAGGGAGACCCAGTACTTC
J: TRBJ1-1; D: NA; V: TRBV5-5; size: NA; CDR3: CASSFTGTLTEAFF; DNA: TGTGCCAGCAGCTTTACAGGTACTCTCACTGAAGCTTTCTTT
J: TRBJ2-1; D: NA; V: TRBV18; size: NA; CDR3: CASSLGSDNEQFF; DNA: TGTGCCAGCTCCTTGGGCAGTGACAATGAGCAGTTCTTC
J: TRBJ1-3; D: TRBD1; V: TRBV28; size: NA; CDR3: CASSRQGGGNTIYF; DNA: TGTGCCAGTTCGCGACAGGGAGGTGGAAACACCATATATTTT
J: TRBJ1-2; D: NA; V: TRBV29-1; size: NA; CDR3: CGLRARDGYTF; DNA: TGCGGCCTTCGAGCCCGGGATGGCTACACCTTC
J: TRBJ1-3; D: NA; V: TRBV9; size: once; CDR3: CASSPRLGSGNTIYF; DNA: TGTGCCAGCAGCCCACGACTCGGCTCTGGAAACACCATATATTTT
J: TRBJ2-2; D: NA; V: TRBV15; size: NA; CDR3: CATSRDRGTGELFF; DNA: TGTGCCACCAGCAGAGATCGCGGAACCGGGGAGCTGTTTTTT
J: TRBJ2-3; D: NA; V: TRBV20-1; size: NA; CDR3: CSASGGFADTQYF; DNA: TGCAGTGCAAGTGGGGGCTTTGCAGATACGCAGTATTTT
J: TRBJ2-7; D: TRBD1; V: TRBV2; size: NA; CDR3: CASSRSPGQGRHEQYF; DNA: TGTGCCAGCAGTCGATCTCCGGGACAGGGGAGGCACGAGCAGTACTTC
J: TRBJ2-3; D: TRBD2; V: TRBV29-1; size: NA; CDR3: CSVDGGTDTQYF; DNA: TGCAGCGTTGACGGGGGGACAGATACGCAGTATTTT
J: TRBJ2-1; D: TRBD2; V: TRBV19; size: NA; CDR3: CASMRSGSVYEQFF; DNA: TGTGCCAGTATGCGTAGCGGGAGTGTCTATGAGCAGTTCTTC
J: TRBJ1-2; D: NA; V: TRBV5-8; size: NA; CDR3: CASSLQGFGGYTF; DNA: TGTGCCAGCAGCTTGCAGGGGTTCGGCGGCTACACCTTC
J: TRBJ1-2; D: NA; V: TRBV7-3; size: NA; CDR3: CASSLNGQDYGYTF; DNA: TGTGCCAGCAGCTTAAATGGACAAGACTATGGCTACACCTTC
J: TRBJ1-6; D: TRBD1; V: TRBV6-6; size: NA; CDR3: CASSPRQGGKNSPLHF; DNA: TGTGCCAGCAGTCCCCGACAGGGTGGAAAAAATTCACCCCTCCACTTT
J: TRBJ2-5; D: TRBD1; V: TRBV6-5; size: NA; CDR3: CASSYSGQGYETQYF; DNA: TGTGCCAGCAGTTACTCGGGACAGGGGTATGAGACCCAGTACTTC
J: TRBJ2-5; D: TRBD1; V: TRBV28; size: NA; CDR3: CASSLTGDPKETQYF; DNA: TGTGCCAGCAGTTTGACAGGGGATCCTAAGGAGACCCAGTACTTC